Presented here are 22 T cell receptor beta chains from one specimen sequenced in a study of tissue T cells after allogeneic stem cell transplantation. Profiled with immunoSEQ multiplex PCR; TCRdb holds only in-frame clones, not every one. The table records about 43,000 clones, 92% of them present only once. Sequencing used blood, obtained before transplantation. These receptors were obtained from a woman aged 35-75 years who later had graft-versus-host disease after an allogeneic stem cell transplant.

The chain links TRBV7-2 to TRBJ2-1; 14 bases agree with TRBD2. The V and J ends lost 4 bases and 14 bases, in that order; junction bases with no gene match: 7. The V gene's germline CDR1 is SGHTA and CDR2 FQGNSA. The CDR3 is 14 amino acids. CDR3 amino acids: CASSWGLAGDFKFF. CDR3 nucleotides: TGTGCCAGCAGCTGGGGACTAGCGGGAGACTTTAAGTTCTTC.

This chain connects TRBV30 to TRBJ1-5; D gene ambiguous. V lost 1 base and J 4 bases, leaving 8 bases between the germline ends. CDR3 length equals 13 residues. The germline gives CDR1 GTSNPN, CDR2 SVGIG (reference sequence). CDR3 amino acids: CAWSGGGNQPQHF. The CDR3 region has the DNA TGTGCCTGGAGTGGTGGCGGTAATCAGCCCCAGCATTTT.

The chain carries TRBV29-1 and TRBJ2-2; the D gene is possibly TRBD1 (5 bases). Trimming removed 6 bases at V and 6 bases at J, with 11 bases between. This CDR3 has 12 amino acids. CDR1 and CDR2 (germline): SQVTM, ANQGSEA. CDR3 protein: CSVAGQAGELFF. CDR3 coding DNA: TGCAGCGTCGCAGGGCAGGCCGGGGAGCTGTTTTTT.

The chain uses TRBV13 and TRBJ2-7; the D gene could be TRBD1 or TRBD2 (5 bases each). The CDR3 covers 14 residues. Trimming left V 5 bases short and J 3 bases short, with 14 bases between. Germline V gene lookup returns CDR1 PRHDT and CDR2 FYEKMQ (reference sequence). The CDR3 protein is CASSPGTGNYEQYF. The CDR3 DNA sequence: TGTGCCAGCAGCCCCGGGACGGGAAACTACGAGCAGTACTTC.

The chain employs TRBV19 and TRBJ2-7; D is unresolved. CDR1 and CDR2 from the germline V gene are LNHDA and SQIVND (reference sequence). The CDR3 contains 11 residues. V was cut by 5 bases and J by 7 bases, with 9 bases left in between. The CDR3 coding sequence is TGTGCCAGTAGTCAAGGATTGGAGCAGTACTTC. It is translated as CASSQGLEQYF.

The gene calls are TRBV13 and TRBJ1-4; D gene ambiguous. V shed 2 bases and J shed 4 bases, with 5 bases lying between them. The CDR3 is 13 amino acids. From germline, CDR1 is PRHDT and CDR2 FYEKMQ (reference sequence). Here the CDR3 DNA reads TGTGCCAGCAGCTTAAAGGTTAATGAAAAACTGTTTTTT. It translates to CASSLKVNEKLFF.

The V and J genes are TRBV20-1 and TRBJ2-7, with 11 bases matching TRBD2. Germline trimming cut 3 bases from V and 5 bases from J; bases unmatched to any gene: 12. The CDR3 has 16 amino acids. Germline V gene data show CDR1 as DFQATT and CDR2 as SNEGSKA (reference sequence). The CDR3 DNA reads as TGCAGTGCTAGTCAGGTTACTAGCGGGAGCTTCGACGAGCAGTACTTC. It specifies CSASQVTSGSFDEQYF.

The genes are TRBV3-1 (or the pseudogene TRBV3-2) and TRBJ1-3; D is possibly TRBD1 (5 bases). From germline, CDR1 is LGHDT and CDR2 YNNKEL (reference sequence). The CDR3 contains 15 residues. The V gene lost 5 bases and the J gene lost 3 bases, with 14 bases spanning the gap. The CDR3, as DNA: TGTGCCAGCAGCAGGACACTTCTCCGTGGAAACACCATATATTTT. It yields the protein CASSRTLLRGNTIYF.

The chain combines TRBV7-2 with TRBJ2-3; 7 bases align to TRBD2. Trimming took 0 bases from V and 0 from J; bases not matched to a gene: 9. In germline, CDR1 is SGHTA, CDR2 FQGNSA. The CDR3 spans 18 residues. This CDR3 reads CASSLAAGVWVSTDTQYF. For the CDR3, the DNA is TGTGCCAGCAGCTTAGCCGCGGGAGTGTGGGTTAGCACAGATACGCAGTATTTT.

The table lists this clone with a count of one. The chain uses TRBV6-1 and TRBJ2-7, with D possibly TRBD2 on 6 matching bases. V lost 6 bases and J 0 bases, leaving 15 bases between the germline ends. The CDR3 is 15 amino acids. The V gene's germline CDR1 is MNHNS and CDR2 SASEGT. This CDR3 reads CASSQSGRSSYEQYF. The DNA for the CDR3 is TGTGCCAGCAGCCAGAGCGGGCGGAGCTCCTACGAGCAGTACTTC.

CDR3 amino acids: CASTASGRNEQFF. The DNA of the CDR3 is TGTGCCAGCACGGCAAGCGGGAGAAATGAGCAGTTCTTC. This rearrangement joins TRBV7-9 to TRBJ2-1; 8 bases match TRBD2. V lost 7 bases to trimming and J lost 7 bases; unmatched junction nucleotides: 6. CDR1 is SEHNR and CDR2 is FQNEAQ in the germline V gene (reference sequence). CDR3 size: 13 residues.

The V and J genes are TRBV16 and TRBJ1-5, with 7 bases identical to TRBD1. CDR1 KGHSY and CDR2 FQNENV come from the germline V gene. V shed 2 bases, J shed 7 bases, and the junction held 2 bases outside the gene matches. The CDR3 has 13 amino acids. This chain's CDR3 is CASSQQGGQPQHF. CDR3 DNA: TGTGCCAGCAGCCAACAGGGGGGACAGCCCCAGCATTTT.

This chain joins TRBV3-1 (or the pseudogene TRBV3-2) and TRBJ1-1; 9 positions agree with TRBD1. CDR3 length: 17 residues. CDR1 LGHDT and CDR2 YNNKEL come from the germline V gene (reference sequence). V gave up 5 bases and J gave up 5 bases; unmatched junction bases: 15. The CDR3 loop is CASSYYPPDRGKTEAFF. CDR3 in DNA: TGTGCCAGCAGCTATTACCCTCCAGACAGGGGGAAAACTGAAGCTTTCTTT.

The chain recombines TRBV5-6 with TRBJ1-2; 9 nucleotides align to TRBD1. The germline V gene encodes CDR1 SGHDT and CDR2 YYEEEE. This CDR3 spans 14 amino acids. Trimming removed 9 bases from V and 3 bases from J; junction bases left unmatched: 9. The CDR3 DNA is TGTGCCACCCTCAAACAGGGGGCTGACTATGGCTACACCTTC. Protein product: CATLKQGADYGYTF.

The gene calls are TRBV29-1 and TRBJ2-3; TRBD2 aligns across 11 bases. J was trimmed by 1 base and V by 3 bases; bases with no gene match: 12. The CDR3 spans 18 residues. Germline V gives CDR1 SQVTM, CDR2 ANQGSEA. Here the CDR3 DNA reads TGCAGCGTTGAGGGGGGTAGCGGGAGGGCCAGGGGCACAGATACGCAGTATTTT. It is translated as CSVEGGSGRARGTDTQYF.

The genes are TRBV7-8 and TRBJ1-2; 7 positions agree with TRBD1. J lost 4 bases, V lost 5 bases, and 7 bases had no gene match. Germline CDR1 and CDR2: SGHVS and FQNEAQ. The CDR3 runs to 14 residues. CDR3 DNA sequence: TGTGCCAGCAGCCCAGGAGGGACAGTCTATGGCTACACCTTC. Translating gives CASSPGGTVYGYTF.

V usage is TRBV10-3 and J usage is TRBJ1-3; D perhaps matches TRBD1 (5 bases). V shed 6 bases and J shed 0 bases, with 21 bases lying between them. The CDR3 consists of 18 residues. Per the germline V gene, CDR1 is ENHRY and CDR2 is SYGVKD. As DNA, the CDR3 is TGTGCCATCAGGGTAGGCCAGGGAAAGCCGGCCTCTGGAAACACCATATATTTT. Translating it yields CAIRVGQGKPASGNTIYF.

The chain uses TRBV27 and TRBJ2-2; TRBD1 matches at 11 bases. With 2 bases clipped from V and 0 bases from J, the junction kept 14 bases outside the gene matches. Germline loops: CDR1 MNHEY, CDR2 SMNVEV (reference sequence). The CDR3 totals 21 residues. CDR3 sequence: CASSLHWTGGFSRANTGELFF. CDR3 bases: TGTGCCAGCAGTTTACATTGGACAGGGGGCTTTTCCCGCGCGAACACCGGGGAGCTGTTTTTT.

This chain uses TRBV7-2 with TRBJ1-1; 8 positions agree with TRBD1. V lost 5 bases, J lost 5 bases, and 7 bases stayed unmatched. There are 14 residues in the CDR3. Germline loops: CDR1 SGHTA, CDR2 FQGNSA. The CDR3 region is CASSPRTGRTEAFF. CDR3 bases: TGTGCCAGCAGCCCTAGGACAGGGCGGACTGAAGCTTTCTTT. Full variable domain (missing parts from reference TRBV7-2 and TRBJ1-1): GAGVSQSPSNKVTEKGKDVELRCDPISGHTALYWYRQSLGQGLEFLIYFQGNSAPDKSGLPSDRFSAERTGGSVSTLTIQRTQQEDSAVYLCASSPRTGRTEAFFGQGTRLTVV.

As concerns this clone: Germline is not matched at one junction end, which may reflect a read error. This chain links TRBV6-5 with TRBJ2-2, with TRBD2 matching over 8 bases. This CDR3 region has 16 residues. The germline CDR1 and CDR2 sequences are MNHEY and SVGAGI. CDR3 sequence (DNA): TGTGCCAGCAGTTCTCCGGGTAGCGGGAACCCCGGGGAGCTGTTTTTT. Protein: CASSSPGSGNPGELFF.

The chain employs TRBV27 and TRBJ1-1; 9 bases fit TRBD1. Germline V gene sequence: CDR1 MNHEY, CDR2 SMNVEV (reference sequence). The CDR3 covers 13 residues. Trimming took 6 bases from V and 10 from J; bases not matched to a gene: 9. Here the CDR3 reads CASRSQGAKRAFF. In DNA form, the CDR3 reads TGTGCCAGCAGATCACAGGGGGCGAAGAGAGCTTTCTTT.

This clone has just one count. This chain's CDR3 is CASLPPGQNTGELFF. CDR3 DNA: TGTGCCAGCCTCCCCCCGGGACAGAACACCGGGGAGCTGTTTTTT. The V call is TRBV19, the J call TRBJ2-2; maybe TRBD1 (6 bases). Germline V gives CDR1 LNHDA, CDR2 SQIVND (reference sequence). The CDR3 extends over 15 amino acids. V gave up 9 bases and J gave up 1 base, with 15 bases separating them. Full variable domain (rest looked up from reference TRBV19 and TRBJ2-2): DGGITQSPKYLFRKEGQNVTLSCEQNLNHDAMYWYRQDPGQGLRLIYYSQIVNDFQKGDIAEGYSVSREKKESFPLTVTSAQKNPTAFYLCASLPPGQNTGELFFGEGSRLTVL.